A selection of T cell receptor beta chains follows, all from one sample in a study of blood T cell repertoires in COVID-19. Measured with immunoSEQ multiplex PCR; TCRdb has only the in-frame clones, and not every one. The sample has more than 200,000 clones; about 85% are singletons. The sample consisted of peripheral blood. The source of these receptors is a man between 18 and 35 years old with active or convalescent COVID-19. Both conserved end residues are part of each CDR3. The order of the fields is V gene, J gene, CDR3 length, clone size, D gene, CDR3 protein, CDR3 DNA. The D gene is left open where the match is weak. Where a row states a size, it is once, few, many or the class of an expanded clone; other rows omit it.

V gene: TRBV10-3
J gene: TRBJ2-2
CDR3 length: 17
clone size: NA
D gene: NA
CDR3 protein: CAISSRRGGGNTGELFF
CDR3 DNA: TGTGCCATCTCCTCCAGGCGGGGCGGAGGGAACACCGGGGAGCTGTTTTTT

V gene: TRBV28
J gene: TRBJ2-3
CDR3 length: 16
clone size: NA
D gene: TRBD1
CDR3 protein: CASSLWGQGSTDTQYF
CDR3 DNA: TGTGCCAGCAGTTTATGGGGACAGGGGTCCACAGATACGCAGTATTTT

V gene: TRBV2
J gene: TRBJ2-5
CDR3 length: 17
clone size: NA
D gene: TRBD2
CDR3 protein: CASSPLLAGASGETQYF
CDR3 DNA: TGTGCCAGCAGTCCCCTACTAGCGGGAGCTTCAGGGGAGACCCAGTACTTC

V gene: TRBV5-5
J gene: TRBJ2-7
CDR3 length: 15
clone size: NA
D gene: TRBD2
CDR3 protein: CASSTGLAGSYEQYF
CDR3 DNA: TGTGCCAGCAGCACTGGACTAGCGGGCTCCTACGAGCAGTACTTC

V gene: TRBV7-3
J gene: TRBJ2-7
CDR3 length: 13
clone size: NA
D gene: TRBD1
CDR3 protein: CASSPDRDYEQYF
CDR3 DNA: TGTGCCAGCAGCCCTGACAGGGACTACGAGCAGTACTTC

V gene: TRBV9
J gene: TRBJ2-5
CDR3 length: 14
clone size: NA
D gene: TRBD2
CDR3 protein: CASSVGPGGETQYF
CDR3 DNA: TGTGCCAGCAGCGTAGGGCCGGGGGGAGAGACCCAGTACTTC

V gene: TRBV10-3
J gene: TRBJ2-3
CDR3 length: 12
clone size: NA
D gene: NA
CDR3 protein: CATSGWGDTQYF
CDR3 DNA: TGTGCCACGAGCGGGTGGGGGGATACGCAGTATTTT

V gene: TRBV19
J gene: TRBJ2-5
CDR3 length: 14
clone size: NA
D gene: TRBD2
CDR3 protein: CASSPRGSQETQYF
CDR3 DNA: TGTGCCAGTAGTCCGCGGGGGAGCCAAGAGACCCAGTACTTC

V gene: TRBV3-1/TRBV3-2
J gene: TRBJ1-1
CDR3 length: 15
clone size: NA
D gene: TRBD1
CDR3 protein: CASRKKTGGSAEAFF
CDR3 DNA: TGTGCCAGCAGGAAGAAGACAGGGGGAAGCGCTGAAGCTTTCTTT

V gene: TRBV7-3
J gene: TRBJ2-2
CDR3 length: 14
clone size: NA
D gene: NA
CDR3 protein: CASSPGSNTGELFF
CDR3 DNA: TGTGCCAGCAGCCCCGGGTCGAACACCGGGGAGCTGTTTTTT

V gene: TRBV21-1
J gene: TRBJ1-4
CDR3 length: 17
clone size: NA
D gene: NA
CDR3 protein: CASSKESIQRPGEKLFF
CDR3 DNA: TGTGCCAGCAGCAAAGAGAGTATCCAACGGCCCGGGGAAAAACTGTTTTTT

V gene: TRBV6-5
J gene: TRBJ2-1
CDR3 length: 14
clone size: NA
D gene: TRBD2
CDR3 protein: CASTWGLADNEQFF
CDR3 DNA: TGTGCCAGCACCTGGGGACTAGCGGACAATGAGCAGTTCTTC

V gene: TRBV27
J gene: TRBJ2-3
CDR3 length: 14
clone size: NA
D gene: NA
CDR3 protein: CASREPRSTDTQYF
CDR3 DNA: TGTGCCAGCAGGGAGCCGAGAAGCACAGATACGCAGTATTTT

V gene: TRBV5-4
J gene: TRBJ2-7
CDR3 length: 15
clone size: NA
D gene: TRBD1
CDR3 protein: CASSSRRRDRDEQYF
CDR3 DNA: TGTGCCAGCAGCTCAAGAAGAAGGGACAGGGACGAGCAGTACTTC

V gene: TRBV7-2
J gene: TRBJ2-5
CDR3 length: 14
clone size: NA
D gene: TRBD2
CDR3 protein: CASSVSGSGETQYF
CDR3 DNA: TGTGCCAGCAGCGTTAGCGGGAGCGGTGAGACCCAGTACTTC

V gene: TRBV19
J gene: TRBJ2-1
CDR3 length: 14
clone size: few
D gene: NA
CDR3 protein: CASKEHRLYNEQFF
CDR3 DNA: TGTGCCAGTAAGGAGCATCGCCTATACAATGAGCAGTTCTTC

V gene: TRBV6-5
J gene: TRBJ2-7
CDR3 length: 15
clone size: NA
D gene: TRBD2
CDR3 protein: CASRPPGTRFSEQYF
CDR3 DNA: TGTGCCAGCAGACCACCCGGGACTAGATTCTCCGAGCAGTACTTC

V gene: TRBV18
J gene: TRBJ1-1
CDR3 length: 14
clone size: NA
D gene: NA
CDR3 protein: CASSPDISNTEAFF
CDR3 DNA: TGTGCCAGCTCTCCGGACATTTCGAACACTGAAGCTTTCTTT

V gene: TRBV4-3
J gene: TRBJ2-3
CDR3 length: 16
clone size: NA
D gene: TRBD2
CDR3 protein: CASSQDSGRAPDTQYF
CDR3 DNA: TGCGCCAGCAGCCAAGATAGCGGGAGGGCCCCAGATACGCAGTATTTT

V gene: TRBV5-6
J gene: TRBJ1-1
CDR3 length: 11
clone size: NA
D gene: NA
CDR3 protein: CASSWRTEAFF
CDR3 DNA: TGTGCCAGCAGCTGGAGGACTGAAGCTTTCTTT

V gene: TRBV6-2/TRBV6-3
J gene: TRBJ1-5
CDR3 length: 15
clone size: NA
D gene: NA
CDR3 protein: CASSDSTTGNQPQHF
CDR3 DNA: TGTGCCAGCAGCGACAGTACTACCGGCAATCAGCCCCAGCATTTT

V gene: TRBV25-1
J gene: TRBJ1-2
CDR3 length: 13
clone size: NA
D gene: NA
CDR3 protein: CASSDRILVGYTF
CDR3 DNA: TGTGCCAGCAGCGACAGGATCTTGGTGGGCTACACCTTC

V gene: TRBV4-2
J gene: TRBJ1-4
CDR3 length: 15
clone size: NA
D gene: TRBD1
CDR3 protein: CASSPSTGGNEKLFF
CDR3 DNA: TGTGCCAGCAGCCCCTCGACAGGGGGCAATGAAAAACTGTTTTTT

V gene: TRBV11-3
J gene: TRBJ1-1
CDR3 length: 14
clone size: NA
D gene: TRBD1
CDR3 protein: CASSLGTGTTEAFF
CDR3 DNA: TGTGCCAGCAGCTTAGGGACAGGGACCACTGAAGCTTTCTTT

V gene: TRBV6-1
J gene: TRBJ1-5
CDR3 length: 14
clone size: NA
D gene: NA
CDR3 protein: CASSERLFNQPQHF
CDR3 DNA: TGTGCCAGCAGTGAAAGACTCTTCAATCAGCCCCAGCATTTT

V gene: TRBV19
J gene: TRBJ2-5
CDR3 length: 15
clone size: NA
D gene: NA
CDR3 protein: CASSSTAAFGETQYF
CDR3 DNA: TGTGCCAGTAGTAGCACGGCCGCATTCGGGGAGACCCAGTACTTC

V gene: TRBV28
J gene: TRBJ1-6
CDR3 length: 13
clone size: NA
D gene: NA
CDR3 protein: CASSNPAGSPLHF
CDR3 DNA: TGTGCCAGCAGTAACCCGGCAGGTTCACCCCTCCACTTT

V gene: TRBV6-2/TRBV6-3
J gene: TRBJ2-3
CDR3 length: 14
clone size: once
D gene: NA
CDR3 protein: CASSQGLPGDTQYF
CDR3 DNA: TGTGCCAGCAGTCAGGGACTCCCTGGGGATACGCAGTATTTT